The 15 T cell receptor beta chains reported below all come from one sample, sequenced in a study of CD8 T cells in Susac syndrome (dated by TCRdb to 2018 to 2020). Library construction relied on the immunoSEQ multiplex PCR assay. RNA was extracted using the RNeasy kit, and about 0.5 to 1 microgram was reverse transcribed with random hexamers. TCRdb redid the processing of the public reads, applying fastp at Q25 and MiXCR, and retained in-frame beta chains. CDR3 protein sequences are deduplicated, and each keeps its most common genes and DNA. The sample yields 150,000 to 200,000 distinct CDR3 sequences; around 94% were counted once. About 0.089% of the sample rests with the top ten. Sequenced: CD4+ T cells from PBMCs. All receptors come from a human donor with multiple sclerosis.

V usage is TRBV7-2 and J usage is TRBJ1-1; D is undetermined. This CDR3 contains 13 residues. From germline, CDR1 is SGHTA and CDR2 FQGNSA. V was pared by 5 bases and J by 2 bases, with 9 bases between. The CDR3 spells CASSPERNTEAFF. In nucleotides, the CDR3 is TGTGCCAGCAGCCCGGAAAGAAACACTGAAGCTTTCTTT. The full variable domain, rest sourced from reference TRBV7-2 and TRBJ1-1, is GAGVSQSPSNKVTEKGKDVELRCDPISGHTALYWYRQSLGQGLEFLIYFQGNSAPDKSGLPSDRFSAERTGGSVSTLTIQRTQQEDSAVYLCASSPERNTEAFFGQGTRLTVV.

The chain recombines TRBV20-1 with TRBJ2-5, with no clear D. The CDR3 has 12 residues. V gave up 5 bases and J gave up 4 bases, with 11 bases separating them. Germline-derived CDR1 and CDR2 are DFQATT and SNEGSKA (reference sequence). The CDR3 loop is CSAQEGGETQYF. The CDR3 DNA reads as TGCAGTGCTCAAGAAGGCGGAGAGACCCAGTACTTC.

CDR3 in DNA: TGTGCCAGCAGTTATACAGGGGAAAACACTGAAGCTTTCTTT. Protein product: CASSYTGENTEAFF. The rearrangement joins TRBV6-5 to TRBJ1-1, with 7 bases fitting TRBD1. The V gene's germline CDR1 is MNHEY and CDR2 SVGAGI. Trimming removed 3 bases from V and 2 bases from J; junction bases left unmatched: 3. This CDR3 spans 14 amino acids.

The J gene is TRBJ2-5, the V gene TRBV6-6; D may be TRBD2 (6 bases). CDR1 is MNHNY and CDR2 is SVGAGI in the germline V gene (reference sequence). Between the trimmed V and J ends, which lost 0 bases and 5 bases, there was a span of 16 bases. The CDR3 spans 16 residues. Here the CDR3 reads CASSYSVLGGDETQYF. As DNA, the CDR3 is TGTGCCAGCAGTTACTCGGTTCTCGGGGGAGATGAGACCCAGTACTTC.

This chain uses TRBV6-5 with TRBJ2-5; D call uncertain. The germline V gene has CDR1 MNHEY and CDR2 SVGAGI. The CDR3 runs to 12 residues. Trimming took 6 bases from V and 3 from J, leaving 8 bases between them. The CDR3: CASRTLKETQYF. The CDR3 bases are TGTGCCAGCAGGACACTTAAAGAGACCCAGTACTTC.

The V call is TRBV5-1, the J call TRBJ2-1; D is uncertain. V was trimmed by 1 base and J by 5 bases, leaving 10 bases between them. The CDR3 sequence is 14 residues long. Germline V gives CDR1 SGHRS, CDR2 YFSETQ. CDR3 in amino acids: CASSLTTPNNEQFF. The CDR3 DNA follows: TGCGCCAGCAGCTTGACGACCCCCAACAATGAGCAGTTCTTC.

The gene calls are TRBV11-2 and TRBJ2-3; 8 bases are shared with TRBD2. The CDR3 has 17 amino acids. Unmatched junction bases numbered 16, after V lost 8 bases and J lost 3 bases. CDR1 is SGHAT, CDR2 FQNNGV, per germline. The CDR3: CASATGGRISGTDTQYF. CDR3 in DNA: TGTGCCAGCGCCACGGGCGGGAGGATTTCGGGGACAGATACGCAGTATTTT. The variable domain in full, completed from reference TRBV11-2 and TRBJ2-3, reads EAGVAQSPRYKIIEKRQSVAFWCNPISGHATLYWYQQILGQGPKLLIQFQNNGVVDDSQLPKDRFSAERLKGVDSTLKIQPAKLEDSAVYLCASATGGRISGTDTQYFGPGTRLTVL.

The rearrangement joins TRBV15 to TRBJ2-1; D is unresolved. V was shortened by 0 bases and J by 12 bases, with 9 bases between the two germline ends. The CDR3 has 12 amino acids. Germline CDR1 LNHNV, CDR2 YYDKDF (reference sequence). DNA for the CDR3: TGTGCCACCAGCAGAGAAAAGGGATGGCAGTTCTTC. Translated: CATSREKGWQFF.

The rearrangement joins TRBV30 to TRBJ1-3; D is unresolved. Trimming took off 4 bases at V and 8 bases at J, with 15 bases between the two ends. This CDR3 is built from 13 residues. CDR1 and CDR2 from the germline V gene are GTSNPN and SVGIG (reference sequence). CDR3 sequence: CAWTRTQWDTIYF. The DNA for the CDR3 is TGTGCCTGGACCAGGACCCAGTGGGACACCATATATTTT.

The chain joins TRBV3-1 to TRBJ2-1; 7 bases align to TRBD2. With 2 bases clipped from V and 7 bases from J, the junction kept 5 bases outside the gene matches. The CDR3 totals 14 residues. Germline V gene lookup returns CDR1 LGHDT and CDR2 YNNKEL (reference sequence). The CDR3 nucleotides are TGTGCCAGCAGCCAATTCCTAGCGGATAATGAGCAGTTCTTC. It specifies CASSQFLADNEQFF.

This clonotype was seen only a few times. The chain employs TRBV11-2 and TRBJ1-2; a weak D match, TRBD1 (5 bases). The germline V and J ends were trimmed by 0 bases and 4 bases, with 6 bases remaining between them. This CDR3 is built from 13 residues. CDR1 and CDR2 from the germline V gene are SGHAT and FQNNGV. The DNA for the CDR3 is TGTGCCAGCAGCTTAGATGGGGGCTATGGCTACACCTTC. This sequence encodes CASSLDGGYGYTF. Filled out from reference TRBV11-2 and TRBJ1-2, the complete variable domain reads EAGVAQSPRYKIIEKRQSVAFWCNPISGHATLYWYQQILGQGPKLLIQFQNNGVVDDSQLPKDRFSAERLKGVDSTLKIQPAKLEDSAVYLCASSLDGGYGYTFGSGTRLTVV.

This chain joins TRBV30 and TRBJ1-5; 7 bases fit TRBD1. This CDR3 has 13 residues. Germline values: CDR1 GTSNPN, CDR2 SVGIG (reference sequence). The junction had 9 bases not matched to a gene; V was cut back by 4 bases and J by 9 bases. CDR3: CAWTTGDLGPQHF. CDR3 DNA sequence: TGTGCCTGGACTACAGGGGATTTGGGGCCCCAGCATTTT.

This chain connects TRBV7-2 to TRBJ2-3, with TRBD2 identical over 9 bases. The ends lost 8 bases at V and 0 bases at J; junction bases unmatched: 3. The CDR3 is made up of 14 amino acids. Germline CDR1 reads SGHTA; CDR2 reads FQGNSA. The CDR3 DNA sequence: TGTGCCAGCCTCACTAGCGGGAGCACAGATACGCAGTATTTT. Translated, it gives CASLTSGSTDTQYF.

The CDR3 region is CASGSAGTGGMPQHF. CDR3 bases: TGTGCCAGTGGCTCAGCCGGGACAGGGGGGATGCCCCAGCATTTT. The rearrangement uses TRBV6-2 or TRBV6-3 and TRBJ1-5; 11 positions match TRBD1. CDR1 is MNHEY and CDR2 is SVGEGT in the germline V gene. CDR3 length: 15 residues. V shed 9 bases, J shed 9 bases, and the junction held 13 bases outside the gene matches.

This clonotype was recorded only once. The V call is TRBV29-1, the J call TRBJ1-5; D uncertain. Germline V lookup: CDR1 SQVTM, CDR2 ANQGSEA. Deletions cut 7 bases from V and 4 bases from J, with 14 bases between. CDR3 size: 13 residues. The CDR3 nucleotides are TGCAGCGCCGCGGCTGGAATAAATCAGCCCCAGCATTTT. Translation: CSAAAGINQPQHF.